This TCR beta chain is drawn from a study of control samples from healthy donors and cancer patients. Only a few counts were recorded for this clone. The repertoire was sequenced with immunoSEQ multiplex PCR; TCRdb's copy has only in-frame clones and lacks some. The sample has approximately 69,000 clones, roughly 87% seen once. The length of the CDR3 is 20 residues. Trimming shortened V by 2 bases and J by 5 bases, and 27 bases separated the two germline ends. Germline V gives CDR1 LGHDT, CDR2 YNNKEL (reference sequence). This TCR was sampled from a man aged 55 to 70 with colorectal cancer. The V gene is TRBV3-1 (or the pseudogene TRBV3-2), the J gene TRBJ1-4; D gene uncertain. The sample taken for sequencing was PBMCs. The CDR3, as DNA: TGTGCCAGCAGCCAACAAAAAACCCCGGCCCAAAGTAGGATCAATGAAAAACTGTTTTTT. Encoded protein: CASSQQKTPAQSRINEKLFF.